Reported below is one TCR beta chain. Its cognate antigen is unknown. The entry originates in a study of memory CD4+ T cells and cytomegalovirus serostatus. TCRdb keeps only in-frame clones here, not all; method: immunoSEQ multiplex PCR. The data hold approximately 42,000 clones, with 79% observed a single time. General study findings and limits: Each of 65 to 75 CMV-associated TCRbeta sequences occurred in one to five individuals.

The sort gate was single viable CD3+CD4+CD8-CD45RO+ cells for memory CD4+ T cells. Serostatus was set by detecting CMV pp150, pp28, p38, p52 IgG. The sequence derives from an adult in good health and CMV-seronegative. Sequencing was carried out using memory CD4+ T cells from blood.

CDR3 protein: CASSGEIFNEQFF. The DNA for the CDR3 is TGTGCCAGCAGTGGGGAGATCTTCAATGAGCAGTTCTTC. The rearrangement uses TRBV6-4 and TRBJ2-1; D possibly corresponds to TRBD2 (5 bases). Germline lookup yields CDR1 MRHNA and CDR2 SNTAGT. CDR3 length: 13 amino acids. V lost 4 bases and J 6 bases, leaving 10 bases between the germline ends.